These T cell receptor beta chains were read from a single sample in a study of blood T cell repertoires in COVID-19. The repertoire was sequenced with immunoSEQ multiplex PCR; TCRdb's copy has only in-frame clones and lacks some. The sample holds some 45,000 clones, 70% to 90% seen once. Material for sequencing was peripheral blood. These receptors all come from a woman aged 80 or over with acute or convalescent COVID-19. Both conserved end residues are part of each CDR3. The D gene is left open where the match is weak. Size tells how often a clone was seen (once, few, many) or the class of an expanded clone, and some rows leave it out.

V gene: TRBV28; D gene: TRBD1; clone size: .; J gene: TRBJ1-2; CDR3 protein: CASSRTGGNGYTF; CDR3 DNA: TGTGCCAGCAGTAGGACAGGGGGCAATGGCTACACCTTC
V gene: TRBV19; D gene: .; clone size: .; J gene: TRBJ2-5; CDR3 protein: CAPKLRCGPVETQYF; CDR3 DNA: TGTGCCCCTAAACTAAGGTGCGGGCCGGTCGAGACCCAGTACTTC
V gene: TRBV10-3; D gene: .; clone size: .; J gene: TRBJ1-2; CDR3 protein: CAISKGPEDYGYTF; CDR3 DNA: TGTGCCATCAGTAAGGGGCCAGAGGACTATGGCTACACCTTC
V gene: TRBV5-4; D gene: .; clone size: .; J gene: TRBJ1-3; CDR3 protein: CASKRGGVGGDTIYF; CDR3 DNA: TGTGCCAGCAAGCGGGGAGGCGTCGGAGGGGACACCATATATTTT
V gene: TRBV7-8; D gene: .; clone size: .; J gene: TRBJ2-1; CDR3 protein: CASSLVPQTATNEQFF; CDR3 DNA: TGTGCCAGCAGCTTAGTCCCCCAGACTGCCACCAATGAGCAGTTCTTC
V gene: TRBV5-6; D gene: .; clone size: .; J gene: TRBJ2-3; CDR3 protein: CASSLKGVDTQYF; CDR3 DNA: TGTGCCAGCAGCTTAAAGGGGGTAGATACGCAGTATTTT
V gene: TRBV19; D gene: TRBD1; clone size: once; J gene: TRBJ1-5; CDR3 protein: CASSTRQGNQPQHF; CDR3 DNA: TGTGCCAGTAGTACCCGACAGGGGAATCAGCCCCAGCATTTT
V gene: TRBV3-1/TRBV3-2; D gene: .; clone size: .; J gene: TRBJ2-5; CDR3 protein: CASSQRGGGSRETQYF; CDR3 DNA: TGTGCCAGCAGCCAAAGGGGGGGCGGGTCCCGAGAGACCCAGTACTTC
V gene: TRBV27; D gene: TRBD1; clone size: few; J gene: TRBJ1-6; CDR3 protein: CASRPDRGYSPLHF; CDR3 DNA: TGTGCCAGCAGGCCCGACAGGGGTTATTCACCCCTCCACTTT
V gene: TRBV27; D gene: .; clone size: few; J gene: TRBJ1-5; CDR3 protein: CASRGTNSNQPQHF; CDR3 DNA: TGTGCCAGCAGAGGGACAAATAGCAATCAGCCCCAGCATTTT
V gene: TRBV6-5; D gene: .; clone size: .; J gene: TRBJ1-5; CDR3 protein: CASSYGAGNQPQHF; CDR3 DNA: TGTGCCAGCAGTTACGGGGCAGGGAATCAGCCCCAGCATTTT
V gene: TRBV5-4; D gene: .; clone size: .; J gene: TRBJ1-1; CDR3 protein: CASSPIPGNTEAFF; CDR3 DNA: TGTGCCAGCAGCCCCATCCCAGGGAACACTGAAGCTTTCTTT
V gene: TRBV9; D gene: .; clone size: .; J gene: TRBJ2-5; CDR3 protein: CASSTGLGTETQYF; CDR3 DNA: TGTGCCAGCAGCACCGGCCTAGGCACAGAGACCCAGTACTTC
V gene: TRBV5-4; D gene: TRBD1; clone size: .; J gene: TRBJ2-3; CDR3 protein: CASSPGQGWTDTQYF; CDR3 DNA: TGTGCCAGCAGCCCAGGACAGGGATGGACAGATACGCAGTATTTT
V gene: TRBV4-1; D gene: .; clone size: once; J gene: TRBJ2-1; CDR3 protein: CASSRSRGADYEQFF; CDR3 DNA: TGCGCCAGCAGCCGGTCCCGGGGGGCAGACTATGAGCAGTTCTTC
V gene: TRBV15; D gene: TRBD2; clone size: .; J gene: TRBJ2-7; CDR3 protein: CATSFGTSGSYEQYF; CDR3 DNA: TGTGCCACCAGCTTCGGGACTAGCGGGTCCTACGAGCAGTACTTC
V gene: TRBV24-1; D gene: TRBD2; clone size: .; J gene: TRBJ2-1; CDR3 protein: CATSDSGLAGGLHNEQFF; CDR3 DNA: TGTGCCACCAGTGATTCAGGACTAGCGGGAGGGTTACACAATGAGCAGTTCTTC
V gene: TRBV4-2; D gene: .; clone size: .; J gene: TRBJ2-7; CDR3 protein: CASSLRSGASGSYEQYF; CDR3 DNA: TGTGCCAGCAGTCTAAGGTCAGGGGCCTCAGGCTCCTACGAGCAGTACTTC
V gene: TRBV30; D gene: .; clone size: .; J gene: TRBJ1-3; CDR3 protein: CARSVSNSNTIYF; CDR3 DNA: TGTGCCCGGAGTGTATCTAATAGTAACACCATATATTTT
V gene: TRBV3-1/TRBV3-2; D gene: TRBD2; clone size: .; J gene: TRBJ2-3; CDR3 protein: CASSLSSGASTDTQYF; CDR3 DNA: TGTGCCAGCAGCCTTTCTAGCGGGGCTAGCACAGATACGCAGTATTTT
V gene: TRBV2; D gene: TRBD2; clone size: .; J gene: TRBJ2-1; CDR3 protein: CASSVAGHNEQFF; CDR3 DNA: TGTGCCAGCAGTGTAGCGGGGCACAATGAGCAGTTCTTC
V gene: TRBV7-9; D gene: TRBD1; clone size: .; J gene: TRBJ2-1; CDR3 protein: CATPGQGIYNEQFF; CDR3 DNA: TGTGCCACTCCGGGACAGGGAATTTACAATGAGCAGTTCTTC
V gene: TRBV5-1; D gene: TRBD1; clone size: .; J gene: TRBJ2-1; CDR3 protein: CASSFPGGSYNEQFF; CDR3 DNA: TGCGCCAGCAGCTTCCCAGGGGGCTCCTACAATGAGCAGTTCTTC
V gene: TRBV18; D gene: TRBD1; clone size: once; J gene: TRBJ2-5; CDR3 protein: CASSPPSIGTGRPATQYF; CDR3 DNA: TGTGCCAGCTCACCACCTTCCATCGGGACAGGGAGGCCAGCGACCCAGTACTTC
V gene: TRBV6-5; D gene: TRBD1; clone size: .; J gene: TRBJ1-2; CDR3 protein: CASSRQGRDYGYTF; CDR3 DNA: TGTGCCAGCAGTAGACAGGGGAGGGACTATGGCTACACCTTC
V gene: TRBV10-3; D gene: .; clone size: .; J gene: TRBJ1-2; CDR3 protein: CAIMAGRGYTF; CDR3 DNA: TGTGCCATCATGGCAGGCCGGGGCTACACCTTC
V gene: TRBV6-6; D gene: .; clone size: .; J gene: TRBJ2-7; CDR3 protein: CASRADSDTYF; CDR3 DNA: TGTGCCAGCAGAGCGGACAGCGATACGTACTTC
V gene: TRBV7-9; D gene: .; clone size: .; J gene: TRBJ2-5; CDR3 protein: CASSFGGGAGETQYF; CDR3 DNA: TGTGCCAGCAGCTTTGGGGGCGGAGCTGGGGAGACCCAGTACTTC
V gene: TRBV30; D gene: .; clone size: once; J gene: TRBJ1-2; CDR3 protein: CAWSVRDKRGETGWGYGYTF; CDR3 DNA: TGTGCCTGGAGTGTAAGGGACAAGAGAGGGGAGACAGGATGGGGCTATGGCTACACCTTC
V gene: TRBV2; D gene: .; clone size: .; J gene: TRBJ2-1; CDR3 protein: CASTSDFSSYNEQFF; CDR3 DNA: TGTGCCAGCACCTCGGACTTCAGCTCCTACAATGAGCAGTTCTTC
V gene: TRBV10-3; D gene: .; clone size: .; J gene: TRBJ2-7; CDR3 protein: CATEMGGVSSYEQYF; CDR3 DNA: TGTGCCACGGAAATGGGCGGGGTAAGCTCCTACGAGCAGTACTTC
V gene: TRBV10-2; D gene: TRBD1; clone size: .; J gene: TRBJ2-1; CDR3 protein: CASTRQGYNEQFF; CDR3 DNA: TGCGCCAGCACTCGACAGGGCTACAATGAGCAGTTCTTC
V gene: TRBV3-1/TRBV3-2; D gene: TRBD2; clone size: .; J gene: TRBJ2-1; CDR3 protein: CASSPRTSGIGYNEQFF; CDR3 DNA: TGTGCCAGCAGCCCGCGGACTAGCGGAATAGGTTACAATGAGCAGTTCTTC
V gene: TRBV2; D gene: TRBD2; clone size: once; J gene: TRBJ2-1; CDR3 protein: CASSAQAGGGNEQFF; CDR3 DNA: TGTGCCAGCAGTGCTCAAGCGGGAGGGGGCAATGAGCAGTTCTTC
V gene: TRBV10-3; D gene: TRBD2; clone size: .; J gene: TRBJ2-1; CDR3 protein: CAISGGTSGAYNEQFF; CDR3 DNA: TGTGCCATCAGTGGGGGGACTAGCGGGGCTTACAATGAGCAGTTCTTC
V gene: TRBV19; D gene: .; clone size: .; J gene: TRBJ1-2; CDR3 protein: CASSIVPARRPYGYTF; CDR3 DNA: TGTGCCAGTAGTATAGTCCCAGCGAGACGCCCCTATGGCTACACCTTC
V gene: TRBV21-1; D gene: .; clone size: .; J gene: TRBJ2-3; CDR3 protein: CASSSPGTGSDTQYF; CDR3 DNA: TGTGCCAGCAGCTCCCCCGGGACAGGGTCGGATACGCAGTATTTT
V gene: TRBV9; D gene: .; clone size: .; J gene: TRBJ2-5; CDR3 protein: CASSVAGGGTLQETQYF; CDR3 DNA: TGTGCCAGCAGCGTAGCAGGCGGCGGGACGCTCCAAGAGACCCAGTACTTC
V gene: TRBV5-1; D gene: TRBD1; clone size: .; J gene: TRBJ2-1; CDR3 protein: CASSPGQGNNEQFF; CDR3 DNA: TGCGCCAGCAGCCCTGGACAGGGAAACAATGAGCAGTTCTTC
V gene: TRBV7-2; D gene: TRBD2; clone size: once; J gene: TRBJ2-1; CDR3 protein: CASSLAPGTSGYNEQFF; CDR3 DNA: TGTGCCAGCAGCTTAGCTCCCGGGACTAGCGGGTACAATGAGCAGTTCTTC
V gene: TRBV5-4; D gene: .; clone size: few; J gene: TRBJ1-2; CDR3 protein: CASSPAEGKFNYGYTF; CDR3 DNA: TGTGCCAGCAGCCCTGCGGAGGGGAAATTTAACTATGGCTACACCTTC
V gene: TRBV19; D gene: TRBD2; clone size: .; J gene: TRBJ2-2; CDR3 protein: CASSWTSGRSGELFF; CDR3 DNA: TGTGCCAGTAGTTGGACGAGCGGGAGGAGCGGGGAGCTGTTTTTT
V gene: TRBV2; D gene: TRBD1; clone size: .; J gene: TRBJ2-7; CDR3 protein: CASRAALGQSGEQYF; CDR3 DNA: TGTGCCAGCAGGGCGGCGTTGGGACAGTCGGGCGAGCAGTACTTC
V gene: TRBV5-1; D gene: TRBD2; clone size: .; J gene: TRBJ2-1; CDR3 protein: CASRSRTSGSSPPNNEQFF; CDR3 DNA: TGCGCCAGCCGTTCTCGGACTAGCGGGAGTTCCCCACCAAACAATGAGCAGTTCTTC
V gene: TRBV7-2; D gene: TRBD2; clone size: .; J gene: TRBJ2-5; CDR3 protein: CASSWTSGSGQETQYF; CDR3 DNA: TGTGCCAGCAGCTGGACTAGCGGGAGTGGACAAGAGACCCAGTACTTC
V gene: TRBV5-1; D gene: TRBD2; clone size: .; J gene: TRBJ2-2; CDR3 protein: CASSLDGGTSGTTGELFF; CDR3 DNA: TGCGCCAGCAGCTTGGATGGGGGGACTAGCGGAACCACCGGGGAGCTGTTTTTT
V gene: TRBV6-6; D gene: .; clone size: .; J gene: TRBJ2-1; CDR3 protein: CASTPGGANNNEQFF; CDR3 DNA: TGTGCCAGCACTCCTGGAGGGGCGAATAACAATGAGCAGTTCTTC
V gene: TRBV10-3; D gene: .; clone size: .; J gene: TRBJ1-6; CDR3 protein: CAISEGGSPLHF; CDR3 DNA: TGTGCCATCAGTGAGGGAGGTTCACCCCTCCACTTT
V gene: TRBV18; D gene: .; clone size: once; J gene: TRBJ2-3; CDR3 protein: CASSPSRTDTQYF; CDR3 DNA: TGTGCCAGCTCACCGTCGAGAACAGATACGCAGTATTTT
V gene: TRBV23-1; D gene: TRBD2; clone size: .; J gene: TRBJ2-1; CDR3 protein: CASSLTSANEQFF; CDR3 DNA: TGCGCCAGCAGTCTAACTAGCGCCAATGAGCAGTTCTTC
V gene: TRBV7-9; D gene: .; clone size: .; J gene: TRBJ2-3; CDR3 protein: CASSLDGVYTDTQYF; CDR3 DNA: TGTGCCAGCAGCTTAGACGGGGTATACACAGATACGCAGTATTTT
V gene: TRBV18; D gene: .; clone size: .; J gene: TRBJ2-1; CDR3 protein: CASSPPAGAAEGFF; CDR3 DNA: TGTGCCAGCTCACCGCCGGCCGGCGCGGCGGAAGGGTTCTTC
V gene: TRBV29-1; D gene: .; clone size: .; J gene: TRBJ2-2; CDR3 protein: CSATTGLDTGELFF; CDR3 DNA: TGCAGCGCAACCACAGGGCTGGACACCGGGGAGCTGTTTTTT